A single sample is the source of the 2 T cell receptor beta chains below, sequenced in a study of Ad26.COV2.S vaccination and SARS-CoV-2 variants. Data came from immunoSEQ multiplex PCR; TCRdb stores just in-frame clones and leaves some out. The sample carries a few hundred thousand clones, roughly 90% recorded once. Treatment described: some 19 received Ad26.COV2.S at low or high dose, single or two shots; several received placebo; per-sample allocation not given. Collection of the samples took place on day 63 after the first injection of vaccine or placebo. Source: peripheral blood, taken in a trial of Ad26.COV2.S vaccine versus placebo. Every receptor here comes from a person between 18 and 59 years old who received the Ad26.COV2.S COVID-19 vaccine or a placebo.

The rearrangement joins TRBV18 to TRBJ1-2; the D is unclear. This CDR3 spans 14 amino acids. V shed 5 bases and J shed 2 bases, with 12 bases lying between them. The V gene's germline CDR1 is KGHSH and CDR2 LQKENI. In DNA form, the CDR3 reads TGTGCCAGCTCAGCACGGGGAGGCAACTATGGCTACACCTTC. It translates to CASSARGGNYGYTF.

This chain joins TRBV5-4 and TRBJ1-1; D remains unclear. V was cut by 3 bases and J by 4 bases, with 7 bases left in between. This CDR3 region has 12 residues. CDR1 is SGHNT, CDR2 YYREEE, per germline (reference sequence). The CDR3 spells CASSYHSTEAFF. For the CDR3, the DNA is TGTGCCAGCAGCTATCACAGCACTGAAGCTTTCTTT. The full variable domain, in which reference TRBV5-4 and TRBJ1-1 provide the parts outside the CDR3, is ETGVTQSPTHLIKTRGQQVTLRCSSQSGHNTVSWYQQALGQGPQFIFQYYREEENGRGNFPPRFSGLQFPNYSSELNVNALELDDSALYLCASSYHSTEAFFGQGTRLTVV.